This T cell receptor (beta chain) was sequenced in a study of T cells after yellow fever vaccination. To note about this clonotype: Its specificity is not known.

TCRdb redid the calling of the 5' RACE reads with MiXCR, one entry per CDR3 protein. The sample has a few hundred thousand distinct CDR3 sequences, roughly a sixth seen once. Findings of the study overall: A secondary response was less intense yet reached its peak sooner, at day 5 versus 15. Some clonotypes, a small share, were shared between CD4 and CD8 compartments.

CDR3 length: 13 residues. Per the germline V gene, CDR1 is KGHSH and CDR2 is LQKENI. V lost 7 bases to trimming and J lost 5 bases, with 11 bases between them. The TCR sequence derives from a man between 18 and 29 years old who received the YFV17D yellow fever vaccine. The source was PBMCs, collected around 5 days after the first yellow fever vaccination. The rearrangement links TRBV18 to TRBJ1-4; no definite D call. CDR3 coding DNA: TGTGCCAGCTGCCCAAACGGGAATGAAAAACTGTTTTTT. Its translation: CASCPNGNEKLFF. Full variable domain (outside the CDR3, taken from reference TRBV18 and TRBJ1-4): NAGVMQNPRHLVRRRGQEARLRCSPMKGHSHVYWYRQLPEEGLKFMVYLQKENIIDESGMPKERFSAEFPKEGPSILRIQQVVRGDSAAYFCASCPNGNEKLFFGSGTQLSVL.